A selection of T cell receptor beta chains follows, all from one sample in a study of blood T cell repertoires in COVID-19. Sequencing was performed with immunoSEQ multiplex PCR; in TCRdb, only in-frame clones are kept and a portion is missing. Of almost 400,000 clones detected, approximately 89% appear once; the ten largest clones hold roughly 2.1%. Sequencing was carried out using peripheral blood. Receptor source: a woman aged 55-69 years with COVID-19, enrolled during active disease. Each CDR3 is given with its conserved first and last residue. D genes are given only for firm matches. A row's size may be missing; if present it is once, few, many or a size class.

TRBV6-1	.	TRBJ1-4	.	TGTGCCAGCAGTGAACAGGCAGGGCGGGAAAAACTGTTTTTT	CASSEQAGREKLFF
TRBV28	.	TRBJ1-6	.	TGTGCCAGCAGTCTTCAATATGGCAACCTCCACTTT	CASSLQYGNLHF
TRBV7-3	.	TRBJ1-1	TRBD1	TGTGCCAGCAGATCCCAACAGGGGATGAACACTGAAGCTTTCTTT	CASRSQQGMNTEAFF
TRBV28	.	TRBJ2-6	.	TGTGCCAGCAGAGAGAGCTCTGGGGCCAACGTCCTGACTTTC	CASRESSGANVLTF
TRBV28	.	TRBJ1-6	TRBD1	TGTGCCAGCAGATTGAGACAGGGAATCTCCTATAATTCACCCCTCCACTTT	CASRLRQGISYNSPLHF
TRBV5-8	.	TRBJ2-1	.	TGTGCCAGCAGCTTCAGGTCGGCAGGGTCGCTCGTAGGTCCCGGGCAGTTCTTC	CASSFRSAGSLVGPGQFF
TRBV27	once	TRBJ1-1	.	TGTGCCAGCAGTTTAAGGCAGGGGAACACTGAAGCTTTCTTT	CASSLRQGNTEAFF
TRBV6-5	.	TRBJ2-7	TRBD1	TGTGCCAGCAGCCAAAGGGACAGCTACTACGAGCAGTACTTC	CASSQRDSYYEQYF
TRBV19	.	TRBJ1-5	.	TGTGCCAGTAAGGATCAGGGTTTCCAGCCCCAGCATTTT	CASKDQGFQPQHF
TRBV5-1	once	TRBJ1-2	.	TGCGCCAGCAGCTATTTGGGGGCAGAGTACGGCTACACCTTC	CASSYLGAEYGYTF
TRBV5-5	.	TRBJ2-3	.	TGTGCCAGCAGCCCACGGGCGGGTAGCACAGATACGCAGTATTTT	CASSPRAGSTDTQYF
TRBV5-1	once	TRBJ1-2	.	TGCGCCAGCAGCCACGGGGATTACGAGGGTGGCTACACCTTC	CASSHGDYEGGYTF
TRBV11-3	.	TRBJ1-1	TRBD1	TGTGCCAGCAGCTTGAACCAGGGGGCTGGGGCTTTCTTT	CASSLNQGAGAFF
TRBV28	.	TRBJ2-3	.	TGTGCCAGCAGTTGGGGCGTGAGCACAGATACGCAGTATTTT	CASSWGVSTDTQYF
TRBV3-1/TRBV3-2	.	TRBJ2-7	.	TGTGCCAGCACCCAAAATAGCCACTACGAGCAGTACTTC	CASTQNSHYEQYF
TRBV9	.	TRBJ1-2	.	TGTGCCAGCAGCCCTTCGTCCAGAACCTATGGCTACACCTTC	CASSPSSRTYGYTF
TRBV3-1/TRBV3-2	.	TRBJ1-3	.	TGTGCCAGCAGCCCTACGCGAGGGGGACGGACCATATATTTT	CASSPTRGGRTIYF
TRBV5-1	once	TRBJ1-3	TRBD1	TGCGCCAGCAGCTGGGACAGCTCTGGAAACACCATATATTTT	CASSWDSSGNTIYF
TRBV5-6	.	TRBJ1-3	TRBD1	TGTGCCAGCAGCCCGGGGACAGGGGAAGGAAACACCATATATTTT	CASSPGTGEGNTIYF
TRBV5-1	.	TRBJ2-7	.	TGCGCCAGCAGCTTGTCAGGGGACGAGCAGTACTTC	CASSLSGDEQYF
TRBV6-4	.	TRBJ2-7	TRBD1	TGTGCCAGCAGTGCCGGACAGGGGGCAGGTGAGCAGTACTTC	CASSAGQGAGEQYF
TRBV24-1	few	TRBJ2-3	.	TGTGCCACCAGTCTACTAGCCACAGATACGCAGTATTTT	CATSLLATDTQYF
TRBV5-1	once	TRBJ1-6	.	TGCGCCAGCAGCCCACAGGGCGCCGATTCACCCCTCCACTTT	CASSPQGADSPLHF